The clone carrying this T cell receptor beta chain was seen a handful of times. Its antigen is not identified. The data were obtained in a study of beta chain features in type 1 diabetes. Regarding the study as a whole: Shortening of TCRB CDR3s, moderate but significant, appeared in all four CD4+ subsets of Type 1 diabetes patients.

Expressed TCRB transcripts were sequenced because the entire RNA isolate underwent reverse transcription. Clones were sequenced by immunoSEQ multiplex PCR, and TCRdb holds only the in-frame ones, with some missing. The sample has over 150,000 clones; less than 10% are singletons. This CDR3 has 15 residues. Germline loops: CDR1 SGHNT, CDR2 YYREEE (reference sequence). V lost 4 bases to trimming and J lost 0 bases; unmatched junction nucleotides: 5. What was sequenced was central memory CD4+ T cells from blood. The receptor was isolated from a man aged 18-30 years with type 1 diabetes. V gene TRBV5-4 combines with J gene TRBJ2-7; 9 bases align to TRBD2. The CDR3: CASSVAGATSYEQYF. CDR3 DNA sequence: TGTGCCAGCAGCGTAGCGGGGGCCACCTCCTACGAGCAGTACTTC.